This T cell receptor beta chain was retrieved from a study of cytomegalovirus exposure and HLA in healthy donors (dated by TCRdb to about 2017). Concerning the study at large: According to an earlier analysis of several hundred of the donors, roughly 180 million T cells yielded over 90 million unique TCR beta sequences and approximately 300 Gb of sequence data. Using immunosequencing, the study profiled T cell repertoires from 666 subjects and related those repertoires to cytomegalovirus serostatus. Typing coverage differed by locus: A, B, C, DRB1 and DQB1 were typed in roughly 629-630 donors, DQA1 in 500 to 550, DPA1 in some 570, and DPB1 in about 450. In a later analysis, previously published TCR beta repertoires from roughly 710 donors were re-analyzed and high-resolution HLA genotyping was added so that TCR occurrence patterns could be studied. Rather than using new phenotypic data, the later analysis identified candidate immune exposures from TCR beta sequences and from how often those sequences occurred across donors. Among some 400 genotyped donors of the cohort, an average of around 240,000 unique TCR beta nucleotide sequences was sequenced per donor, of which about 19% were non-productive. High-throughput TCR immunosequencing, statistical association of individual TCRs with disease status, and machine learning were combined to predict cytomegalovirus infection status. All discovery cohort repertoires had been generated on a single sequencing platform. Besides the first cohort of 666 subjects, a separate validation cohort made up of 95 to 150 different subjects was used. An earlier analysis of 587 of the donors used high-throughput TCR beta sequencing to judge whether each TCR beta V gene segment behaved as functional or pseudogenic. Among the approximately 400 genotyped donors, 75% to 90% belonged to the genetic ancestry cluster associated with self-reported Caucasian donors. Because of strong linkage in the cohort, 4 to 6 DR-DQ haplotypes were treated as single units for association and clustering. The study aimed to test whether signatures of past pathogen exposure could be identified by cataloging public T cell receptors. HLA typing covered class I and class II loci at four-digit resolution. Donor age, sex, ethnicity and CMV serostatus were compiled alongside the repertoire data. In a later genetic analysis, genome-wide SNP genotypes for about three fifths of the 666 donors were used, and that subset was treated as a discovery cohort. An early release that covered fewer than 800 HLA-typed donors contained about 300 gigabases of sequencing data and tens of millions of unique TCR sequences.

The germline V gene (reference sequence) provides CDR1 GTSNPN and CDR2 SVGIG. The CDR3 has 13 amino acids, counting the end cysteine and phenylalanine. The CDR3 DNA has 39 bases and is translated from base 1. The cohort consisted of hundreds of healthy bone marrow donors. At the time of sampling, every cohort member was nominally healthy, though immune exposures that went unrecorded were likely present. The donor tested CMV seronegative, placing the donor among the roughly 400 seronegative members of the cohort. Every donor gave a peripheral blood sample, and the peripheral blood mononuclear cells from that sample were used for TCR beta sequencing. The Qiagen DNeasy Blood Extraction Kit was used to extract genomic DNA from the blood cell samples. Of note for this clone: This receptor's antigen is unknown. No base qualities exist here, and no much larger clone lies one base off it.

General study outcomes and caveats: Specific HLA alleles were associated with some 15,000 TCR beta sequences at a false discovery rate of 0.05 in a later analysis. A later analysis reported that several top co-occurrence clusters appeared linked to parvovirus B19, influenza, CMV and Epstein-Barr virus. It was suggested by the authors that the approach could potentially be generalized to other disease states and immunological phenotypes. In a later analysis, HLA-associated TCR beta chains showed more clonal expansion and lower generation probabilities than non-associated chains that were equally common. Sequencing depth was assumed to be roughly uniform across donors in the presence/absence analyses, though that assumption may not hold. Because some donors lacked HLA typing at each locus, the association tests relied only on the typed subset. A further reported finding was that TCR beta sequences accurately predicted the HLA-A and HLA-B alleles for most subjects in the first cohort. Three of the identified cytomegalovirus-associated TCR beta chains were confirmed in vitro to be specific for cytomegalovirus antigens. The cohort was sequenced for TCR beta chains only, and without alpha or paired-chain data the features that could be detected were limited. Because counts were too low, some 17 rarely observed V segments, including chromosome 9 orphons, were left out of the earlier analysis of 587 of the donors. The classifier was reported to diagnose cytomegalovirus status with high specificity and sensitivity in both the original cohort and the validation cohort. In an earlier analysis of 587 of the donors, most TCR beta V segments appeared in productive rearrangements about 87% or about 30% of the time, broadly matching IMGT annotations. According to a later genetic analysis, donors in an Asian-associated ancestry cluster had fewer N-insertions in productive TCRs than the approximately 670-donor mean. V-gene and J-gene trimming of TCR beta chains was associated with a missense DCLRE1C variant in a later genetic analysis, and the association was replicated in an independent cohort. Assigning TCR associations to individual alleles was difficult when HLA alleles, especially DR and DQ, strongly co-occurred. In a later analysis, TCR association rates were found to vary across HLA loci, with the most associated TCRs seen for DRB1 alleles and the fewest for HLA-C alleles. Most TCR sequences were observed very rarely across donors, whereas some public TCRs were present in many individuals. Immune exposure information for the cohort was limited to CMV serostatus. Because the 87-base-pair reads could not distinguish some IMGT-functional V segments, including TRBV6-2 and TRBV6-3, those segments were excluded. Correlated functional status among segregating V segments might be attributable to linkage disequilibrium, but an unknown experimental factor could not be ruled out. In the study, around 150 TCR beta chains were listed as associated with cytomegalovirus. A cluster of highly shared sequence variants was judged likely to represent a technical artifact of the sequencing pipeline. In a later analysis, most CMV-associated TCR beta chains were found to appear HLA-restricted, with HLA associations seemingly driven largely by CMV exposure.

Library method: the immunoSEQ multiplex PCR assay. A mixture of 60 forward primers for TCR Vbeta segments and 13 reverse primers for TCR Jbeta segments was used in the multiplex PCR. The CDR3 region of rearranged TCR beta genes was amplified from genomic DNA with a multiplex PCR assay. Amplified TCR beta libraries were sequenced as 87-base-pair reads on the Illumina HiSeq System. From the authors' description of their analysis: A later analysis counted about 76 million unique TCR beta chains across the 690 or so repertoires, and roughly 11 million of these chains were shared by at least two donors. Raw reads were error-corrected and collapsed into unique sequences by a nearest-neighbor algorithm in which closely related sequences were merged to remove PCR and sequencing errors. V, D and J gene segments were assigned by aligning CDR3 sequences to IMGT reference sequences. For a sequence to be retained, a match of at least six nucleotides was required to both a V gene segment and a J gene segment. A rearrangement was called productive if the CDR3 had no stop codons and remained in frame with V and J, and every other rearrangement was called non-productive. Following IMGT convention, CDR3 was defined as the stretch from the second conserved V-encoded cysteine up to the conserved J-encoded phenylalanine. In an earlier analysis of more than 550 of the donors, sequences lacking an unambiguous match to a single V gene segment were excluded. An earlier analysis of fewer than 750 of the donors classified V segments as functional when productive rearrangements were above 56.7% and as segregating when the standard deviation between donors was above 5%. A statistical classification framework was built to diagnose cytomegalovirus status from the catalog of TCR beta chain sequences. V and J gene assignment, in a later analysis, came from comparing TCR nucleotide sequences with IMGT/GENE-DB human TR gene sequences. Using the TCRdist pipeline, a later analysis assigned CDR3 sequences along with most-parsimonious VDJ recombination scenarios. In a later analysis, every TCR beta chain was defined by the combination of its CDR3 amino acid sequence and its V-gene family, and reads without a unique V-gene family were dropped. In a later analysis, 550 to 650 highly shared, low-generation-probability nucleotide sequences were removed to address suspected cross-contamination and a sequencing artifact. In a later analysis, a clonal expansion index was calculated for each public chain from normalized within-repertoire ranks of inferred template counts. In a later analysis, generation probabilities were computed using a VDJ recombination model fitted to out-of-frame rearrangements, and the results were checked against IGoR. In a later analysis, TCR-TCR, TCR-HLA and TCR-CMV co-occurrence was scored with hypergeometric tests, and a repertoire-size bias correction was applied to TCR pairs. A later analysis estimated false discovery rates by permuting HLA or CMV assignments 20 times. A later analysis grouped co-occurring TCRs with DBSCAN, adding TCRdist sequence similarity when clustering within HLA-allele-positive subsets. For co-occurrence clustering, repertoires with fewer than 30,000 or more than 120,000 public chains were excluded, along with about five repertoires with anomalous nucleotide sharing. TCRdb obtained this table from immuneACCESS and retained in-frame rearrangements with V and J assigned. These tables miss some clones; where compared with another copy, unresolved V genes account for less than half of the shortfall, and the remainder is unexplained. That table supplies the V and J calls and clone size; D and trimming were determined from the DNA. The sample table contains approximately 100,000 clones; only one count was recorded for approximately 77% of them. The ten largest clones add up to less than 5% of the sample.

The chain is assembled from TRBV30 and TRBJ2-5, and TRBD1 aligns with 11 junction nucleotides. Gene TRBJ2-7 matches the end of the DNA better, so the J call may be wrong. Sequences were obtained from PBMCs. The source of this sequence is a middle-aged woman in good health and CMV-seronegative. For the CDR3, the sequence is CAWKGQGVDEQYF. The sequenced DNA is TGTGCCTGGAAGGGACAGGGGGTCGACGAGCAGTACTTC.